The next 20 T cell receptor beta chains were all read from a single sample in a study of CD8 T cells in ankylosing spondylitis. General observations from the study: Characteristic of ankylosing spondylitis blood, it appeared, was a TCR beta motif comprising about 8 highly homologous variants.

TCRdb re-derived calls from the 5' RACE reads in MiXCR, one entry per CDR3 protein. The sample records 470,000 or so distinct CDR3 sequences, 25% to 30% being singletons. For these receptors, no antigen is known. Sequenced: blood, either unsorted or a sorted T cell fraction (not recorded which). Receptors originate from a male donor with ankylosing spondylitis.

A few counts support this clonotype. The chain carries TRBV7-2 and TRBJ2-1; 7 bases align to TRBD1. This CDR3 region has 14 residues. Germline CDR1 and CDR2: SGHTA and FQGNSA. After removal of 3 bases from V and 10 bases from J, the junction contained 9 bases not matched to a gene. CDR3 DNA: TGTGCCAGCAGCTTTCCCTGGGACAGCACCGAGCAGTTCTTC. Translating it yields CASSFPWDSTEQFF.

V is TRBV20-1 and J is TRBJ2-3, with TRBD2 matching 11 bases. CDR3 length equals 15 residues. V lost 4 bases to trimming and J lost 0 bases; unmatched junction nucleotides: 3. In germline, CDR1 is DFQATT, CDR2 SNEGSKA (reference sequence). In DNA form, the CDR3 reads TGCAGTGCTACCAGGACTAGCGGGAGCACAGATACGCAGTATTTT. Protein: CSATRTSGSTDTQYF.

There are a few counts of this clonotype. The chain combines TRBV21-1 with TRBJ2-6; the table calls TRBD1, which could not be checked here. TRBV21-1 is reported as a pseudogene. The CDR3 is 15 residues long. The CDR3 is CASSSGDPGANVLTF. CDR3 nucleotide sequence: TGTGCCAGCAGCTCAGGGGACCCTGGGGCCAACGTCCTGACTTTC.

This clonotype was found a few times. This sequence joins TRBV5-1 and TRBJ2-1; TRBD2 might be the D (5 bases). CDR1 is SGHRS, CDR2 YFSETQ, per germline. Trimming removed 0 bases at V and 10 bases at J, with 14 bases between. There are 14 residues in the CDR3. The CDR3 spells CASSLDVTNWEQFF. The DNA of the CDR3 is TGCGCCAGCAGCTTGGATGTGACTAATTGGGAGCAGTTCTTC.

V gene TRBV24-1 combines with J gene TRBJ2-3; 10 bases fit TRBD2. This CDR3 contains 19 residues. V trimming: 3 bases; J trimming: 0 bases; junction bases outside the gene matches: 11. Germline values: CDR1 KGHDR, CDR2 SFDVKD. The CDR3 coding sequence is TGTGCCACCAGTGATCCGACACTGACTAGCGGGTCAAGCACAGATACGCAGTATTTT. It translates to CATSDPTLTSGSSTDTQYF.

The chain joins TRBV5-1 to TRBJ2-3; the match to TRBD2 covers 7 bases. Trimming cost V 7 bases and J 6 bases; bases outside gene matches: 11. Germline V gene data show CDR1 as SGHRS and CDR2 as YFSETQ. The length of the CDR3 is 14 residues. CDR3 residues: CASYFTGGSDTQYF. CDR3 in DNA: TGCGCCAGCTACTTCACGGGAGGATCCGATACGCAGTATTTT.

The gene calls are TRBV5-1 and TRBJ1-3; no clear D gene. This CDR3 is built from 15 residues. From germline, CDR1 is SGHRS and CDR2 YFSETQ. Trimming stripped 4 bases from V and 4 bases from J, with 15 bases between. CDR3 nucleotide sequence: TGCGCCAGCAGCCCGGAGATGACAAGCGGAAACACCATATATTTT. Its translation: CASSPEMTSGNTIYF.

This clonotype was found a few times. The chain recombines TRBV29-1 with TRBJ2-1; TRBD2 matches at 8 bases. This CDR3 contains 14 residues. Germline-derived CDR1 and CDR2 are SQVTM and ANQGSEA. Losses at the gene ends were 7 bases for V and 10 bases for J; bases not matched to a gene: 15. The DNA for the CDR3 is TGCAGCGCCCGCGTCACGCGGGAGGATAGGGAGCAGTTCTTC. It codes for CSARVTREDREQFF.

This clonotype was detected only a few times. The chain carries TRBV7-9 and TRBJ2-2, with TRBD2 matching 9 bases. Losses at the gene ends were 0 bases for V and 2 bases for J; bases not matched to a gene: 4. The CDR3 is 17 residues long. In germline, CDR1 is SEHNR, CDR2 FQNEAQ (reference sequence). The CDR3, as DNA: TGTGCCAGCAGCTTAGCTAGCGGGAGCGGTAACACCGGGGAGCTGTTTTTT. Its translation: CASSLASGSGNTGELFF.

This clonotype was seen a handful of times. The J gene is TRBJ1-1, the V gene TRBV12-3 or TRBV12-4, with 7 bases matching TRBD1. CDR3 length equals 14 residues. The ends lost 7 bases at V and 1 base at J; junction bases unmatched: 6. The CDR3 is CASNRQGSNTEAFF. The CDR3 DNA reads TGTGCCAGCAACCGACAGGGATCGAACACTGAAGCTTTCTTT.

This clonotype showed up just a few times. J is TRBJ2-2 and V is TRBV12-3 or TRBV12-4; possibly TRBD2 for D (5 bases). This CDR3 spans 15 amino acids. The V end lost 6 bases, the J end lost 0 bases, and 11 bases lay between the germline ends. Here the CDR3 reads CASRRAIANTGELFF. CDR3 in DNA: TGTGCCAGCAGGCGGGCGATCGCGAACACCGGGGAGCTGTTTTTT.

This CDR3 is CASQSAETQYF. The CDR3, as DNA: TGTGCCAGTCAATCGGCCGAGACCCAGTACTTC. This chain links TRBV7-9 with TRBJ2-5; D ambiguous. The CDR3 has 11 amino acids. Trimming removed 9 bases at V and 5 bases at J, with 10 bases between. Germline CDR1 and CDR2: SEHNR and FQNEAQ (reference sequence).

The chain carries TRBV4-1 and TRBJ1-5; D is perhaps TRBD1 (6 bases). The CDR3 loop spans 16 amino acids. V was shortened by 0 bases and J by 1 base, with 10 bases between the two germline ends. Germline V CDR1 and CDR2: MGHRA, YSYEKL. The CDR3 DNA reads TGCGCCAGCAGCCAAGACGGGCAGGGGAGCAATCAGCCCCAGCATTTT. Its protein product is CASSQDGQGSNQPQHF.

The J gene is TRBJ2-5, the V gene TRBV4-1; the match to TRBD2 covers 8 bases. The germline V gene has CDR1 MGHRA and CDR2 YSYEKL. V lost 4 bases to trimming and J lost 5 bases; unmatched junction nucleotides: 9. The CDR3 runs 15 residues. The CDR3 is CASSPSGTSAETQYF. The CDR3 DNA is TGCGCCAGCAGCCCCTCCGGGACTAGTGCTGAGACCCAGTACTTC.

This clonotype was observed a handful of times. The chain is built from TRBV20-1 and TRBJ2-2, with 11 positions matching TRBD1. Trimming removed 0 bases from V and 6 bases from J; junction bases left unmatched: 6. The CDR3 spans 16 residues. Germline CDR1 is DFQATT and CDR2 is SNEGSKA (reference sequence). For the CDR3, the DNA is TGCAGTGCTAGAGATCCAAGGACAGGGGGCCCCGGGGAGCTGTTTTTT. It codes for CSARDPRTGGPGELFF.

This clonotype was observed a few times. J is TRBJ2-1 and V is TRBV24-1, with 12 nucleotides matching TRBD2. Germline CDR1 reads KGHDR; CDR2 reads SFDVKD. With V trimmed by 8 bases and J by 8 bases, 9 bases remained unmatched. This CDR3 contains 15 residues. The chain's CDR3 is CATTTSGRTDHEQFF. CDR3 in DNA: TGTGCCACCACTACTAGCGGGAGGACAGATCATGAGCAGTTCTTC.

In its sample, this clonotype was seen a few times. The chain employs TRBV12-3 or TRBV12-4 and TRBJ2-1; 12 positions agree with TRBD2. The junction had 8 bases not matched to a gene; V was cut back by 5 bases and J by 9 bases. This CDR3 is 15 amino acids long. The CDR3 DNA reads as TGTGCCAGCAGTCCGCTAGCGGGAGGGTTTGGTGAGCAGTTCTTC. Translated: CASSPLAGGFGEQFF.

The V call is TRBV5-1, the J call TRBJ2-5, with 13 nucleotides matching TRBD2. V dropped 2 bases and J dropped 5; count of bases not matched to a gene: 9. The length of the CDR3 is 17 residues. CDR1 is SGHRS and CDR2 is YFSETQ in the germline V gene. The CDR3 DNA is TGCGCCAGCAGCTTACTACTAGCGGGAGGGCCCGGCGAGACCCAGTACTTC. Its translation is CASSLLLAGGPGETQYF.

This sequence joins TRBV7-9 and TRBJ2-5, with 8 bases matching TRBD1. Germline V gene lookup returns CDR1 SEHNR and CDR2 FQNEAQ (reference sequence). V shed 0 bases and J 4 bases; nucleotides not matched to a gene: 10. This CDR3 contains 17 residues. The CDR3 here is CASSLASPGGERETQYF. CDR3 coding DNA: TGTGCCAGCAGCTTAGCAAGTCCAGGGGGCGAGCGAGAGACCCAGTACTTC.

This rearrangement joins TRBV2 to TRBJ1-4; the D gene is possibly TRBD1 (5 bases). CDR3 size: 15 residues. Germline-derived CDR1 and CDR2 are SNHLY and FYNNEI. V shed 0 bases and J shed 5 bases, with 10 bases lying between them. The CDR3 loop reads CASSEARVGNEKLFF. The CDR3 DNA is TGTGCCAGCAGTGAAGCCAGGGTTGGGAATGAAAAACTGTTTTTT. The full variable domain, completed using reference TRBV2 and TRBJ1-4, is EPEVTQTPSHQVTQMGQEVILRCVPISNHLYFYWYRQILGQKVEFLVSFYNNEISEKSEIFDDQFSVERPDGSNFTLKIRSTKLEDSAMYFCASSEARVGNEKLFFGSGTQLSVL.